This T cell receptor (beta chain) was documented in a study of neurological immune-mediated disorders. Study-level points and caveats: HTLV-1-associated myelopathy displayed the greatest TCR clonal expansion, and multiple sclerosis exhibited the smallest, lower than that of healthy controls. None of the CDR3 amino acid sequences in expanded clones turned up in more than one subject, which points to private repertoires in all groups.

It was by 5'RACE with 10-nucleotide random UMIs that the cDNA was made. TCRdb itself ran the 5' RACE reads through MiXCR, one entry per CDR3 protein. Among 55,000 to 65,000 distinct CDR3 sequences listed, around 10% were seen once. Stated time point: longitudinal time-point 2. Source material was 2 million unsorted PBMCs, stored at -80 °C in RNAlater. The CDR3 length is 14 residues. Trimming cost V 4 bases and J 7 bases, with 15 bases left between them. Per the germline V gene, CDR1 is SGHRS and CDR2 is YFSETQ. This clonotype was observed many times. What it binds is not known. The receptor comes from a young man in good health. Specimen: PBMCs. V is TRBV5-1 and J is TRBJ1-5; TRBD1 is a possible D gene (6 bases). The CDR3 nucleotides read TGCGCCAGCAGCCCGGGAGGGGGGCCCCAGCCCCAGCATTTT. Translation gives CASSPGGGPQPQHF.